This TCR beta chain was observed in a study of blood T cell repertoires in COVID-19. Participants' own reports of clinical history determined their cohort assignment. TCRdb's table, derived via immunoSEQ multiplex PCR, lists solely in-frame clones and lacks some. This table holds approximately 210,000 clones, about 80% found once. Between the trimmed V and J ends, which lost 5 bases and 3 bases, there was a span of 14 bases. Germline assignment: CDR1 LNHDA and CDR2 SQIVND (reference sequence). The CDR3 is made up of 15 amino acids. The sample consisted of PBMCs or T cells enriched from blood (not recorded which). This receptor was taken from a man aged 35-49 years who had recovered from COVID-19. The chain employs TRBV19 and TRBJ2-1; a weak D match, TRBD1 (6 bases). DNA of the CDR3: TGTGCCAGTAGTCCCCCCGACAGGCGCTACAATGAGCAGTTCTTC. Encoded protein: CASSPPDRRYNEQFF.